A single sample gave rise to the 30 T cell receptor beta chains below, sequenced in a study of T cells in Graves' hyperthyroidism and ophthalmopathy. Authors of the study amplified TCR beta CDR3 regions from RNA transcripts. An initial round of RT-PCR targeting the TCR CDR3 relied on the HTBI primer set. Using its own MiXCR run on the multiplex PCR reads, TCRdb lists one record per CDR3 protein. This sample has approximately 590,000 distinct CDR3 sequences; around 14% occur once, and the top ten carry under 8%. The specimen sequenced was blood. All receptors come from a woman in her twenties or thirties with Graves' hyperthyroidism.

This clonotype was observed a few times. The chain combines TRBV19 with TRBJ2-1; perhaps TRBD1 as D (5 bases). Germline V gene lookup returns CDR1 LNHDA and CDR2 SQIVND (reference sequence). The CDR3 covers 14 residues. V lost 8 bases, J lost 2 bases, and 13 bases lay in between. CDR3 sequence: CASASTEAYNEQFF. The CDR3 DNA follows: TGTGCCAGTGCCTCGACAGAAGCCTACAATGAGCAGTTCTTC.

This clonotype has a count of ten or more. J is TRBJ1-1 and V is TRBV5-6, with D hard to call. The CDR3 extends over 15 amino acids. Germline CDR1 and CDR2: SGHDT and YYEEEE. V was cut by 2 bases and J by 1 base, with 12 bases left in between. CDR3 bases: TGTGCCAGCAGCTTCCCGGCCGGACCGAACACTGAAGCTTTCTTT. Its translation: CASSFPAGPNTEAFF.

This clonotype was seen many times. The V call is TRBV20-1, the J call TRBJ2-7; D perhaps matches TRBD2 (5 bases). The germline CDR1 and CDR2 sequences are DFQATT and SNEGSKA (reference sequence). Trimming took off 4 bases at V and 5 bases at J, with 18 bases between the two ends. The CDR3 runs 14 residues. The DNA of the CDR3 is TGCAGTGCTAATCCGCTAGCAGCTTTGCACGAGCAGTACTTC. This codes for CSANPLAALHEQYF.

This clonotype has at least ten counts. V gene TRBV7-2 combines with J gene TRBJ2-1; a possible D gene is TRBD2 (5 bases). The CDR3 spans 17 residues. Trimming pared 0 bases from V and 6 bases from J, leaving 18 bases between. Germline V gene data show CDR1 as SGHTA and CDR2 as FQGNSA. The CDR3 spells CASSLAPVGAGINEQFF. In DNA form, the CDR3 reads TGTGCCAGCAGCTTAGCGCCTGTTGGAGCCGGGATCAATGAGCAGTTCTTC.

The rearrangement uses TRBV10-1 and TRBJ2-7; D tentatively reads TRBD1 or TRBD2 (5 bases each). CDR3 length: 13 amino acids. V lost 2 bases, J lost 6 bases, and 11 bases lay in between. Germline assignment: CDR1 WNHNN and CDR2 SYGVQD (reference sequence). CDR3 sequence reads: CASSEDGAAEQYF. As DNA, the CDR3 is TGCGCCAGCAGTGAGGACGGGGCTGCCGAGCAGTACTTC.

The rearrangement uses TRBV4-1 and TRBJ1-1; D perhaps matches TRBD1 (5 bases). Germline lookup yields CDR1 MGHRA and CDR2 YSYEKL. This CDR3 has 13 amino acids. With 1 base removed from V and 6 bases from J, the gap between germline ends came to 9 bases. CDR3 bases: TGCGCCAGCAGCCAAGGGGGGGAGGCTGAAGCTTTCTTT. It specifies CASSQGGEAEAFF.

The CDR3 reads CASRRATAHGYTF. The DNA of the CDR3 is TGTGCCAGCAGGCGAGCGACAGCTCATGGCTACACCTTC. The V call is TRBV6-2 or TRBV6-3, the J call TRBJ1-2; D is perhaps TRBD1 (5 bases). Germline CDR1 and CDR2: MNHEY and SVGEGT. The CDR3 consists of 13 residues. V lost 6 bases, J lost 6 bases, and 14 bases lay in between.

This clonotype was recorded at least ten times. The chain has TRBV5-6 and TRBJ2-1; no definite D call. V lost 3 bases and J lost 0, with 7 bases in between. Looked up from germline, CDR1 is SGHDT and CDR2 is YYEEEE. The CDR3 is 14 residues long. The CDR3 nucleotides are TGTGCCAGCAGCTCTAGGAGCTCCTACAATGAGCAGTTCTTC. Translation gives CASSSRSSYNEQFF.

The chain combines TRBV18 with TRBJ1-6, with D perhaps matching TRBD1 (6 bases). CDR3 length equals 15 residues. V shed 3 bases and J shed 8 bases, with 14 bases lying between them. In germline, CDR1 is KGHSH, CDR2 LQKENI. In DNA form, the CDR3 reads TGTGCCAGCTCACCGCAAGGGGGGTCGGATTCACCCCTCCACTTT. Its translation: CASSPQGGSDSPLHF. Drawing the rest from reference TRBV18 and TRBJ1-6, the complete variable domain is NAGVMQNPRHLVRRRGQEARLRCSPMKGHSHVYWYRQLPEEGLKFMVYLQKENIIDESGMPKERFSAEFPKEGPSILRIQQVVRGDSAAYFCASSPQGGSDSPLHFGNGTRLTVT.

A few counts support this clonotype. The chain recombines TRBV30 with TRBJ2-1, with D unclear. The CDR3 covers 13 residues. CDR1 is GTSNPN and CDR2 is SVGIG in the germline V gene (reference sequence). The V end was cut by 4 bases, the J end by 3 bases, with 10 bases between. CDR3 sequence reads: CAWNAEIYNEQFF. Written as DNA, the CDR3 is TGTGCCTGGAACGCGGAGATCTACAATGAGCAGTTCTTC.

This clonotype was seen at least ten times. The chain links TRBV7-3 to TRBJ2-1; TRBD2 agrees at 7 bases. Trimming took 4 bases from V and 10 from J; bases not matched to a gene: 7. The CDR3 totals 13 residues. CDR1 is SGHTA, CDR2 FQGTGA, per germline. CDR3 loop: CASSSRPGGEQFF. The CDR3 DNA reads TGTGCCAGCAGCTCCAGACCCGGGGGGGAGCAGTTCTTC.

This clonotype occurred many times. The genes are TRBV20-1 and TRBJ2-7; D not resolved. This CDR3 comprises 13 residues. Per germline, CDR1 DFQATT and CDR2 SNEGSKA (reference sequence). Deletions cut 0 bases from V and 3 bases from J, with 9 bases between. CDR3 protein: CSAREVAGYEQYF. In DNA, the CDR3 is TGCAGTGCTAGAGAGGTAGCCGGCTACGAGCAGTACTTC.

This clonotype was seen many times. V usage is TRBV28 and J usage is TRBJ2-7; D is undetermined. V was trimmed by 8 bases and J by 7 bases, leaving 18 bases between them. There are 13 residues in the CDR3. CDR1 is MDHEN, CDR2 SYDVKM, per germline. The CDR3, as DNA: TGTGCCAGCCTCTCCCCCCTATCGGAAGAGCAGTACTTC. Amino acids: CASLSPLSEEQYF.

Ten or more counts support this clonotype. Germline and junction disagree at one end, which may indicate a read error. The chain combines TRBV18 with TRBJ1-1; 7 bases are a match to TRBD1. The CDR3 consists of 14 residues. Germline V CDR1 and CDR2: KGHSH, LQKENI. CDR3 sequence: CASSTPRGVTEAFF. In DNA form, the CDR3 reads TGTGCCAGCTCAACACCCAGGGGGGTGACCGAAGCTTTCTTT. Variable domain in full (rest from reference TRBV18 and TRBJ1-1): NAGVMQNPRHLVRRRGQEARLRCSPMKGHSHVYWYRQLPEEGLKFMVYLQKENIIDESGMPKERFSAEFPKEGPSILRIQQVVRGDSAAYFCASSTPRGVTEAFFGQGTRLTVV.

The chain links TRBV7-9 to TRBJ2-2; D perhaps matches TRBD1 (6 bases). CDR3 length equals 16 residues. V lost 3 bases, J lost 3 bases, and 14 bases lay in between. Germline V gives CDR1 SEHNR, CDR2 FQNEAQ (reference sequence). The CDR3 is CASSLLWTVDTGELFF. The CDR3 DNA follows: TGTGCCAGCAGCTTGCTTTGGACAGTCGACACCGGGGAGCTGTTTTTT.

This clonotype was seen repeatedly, ten times or more. This sequence joins TRBV7-2 and TRBJ2-3, with 11 bases aligning to TRBD2. Per the germline V gene, CDR1 is SGHTA and CDR2 is FQGNSA. This CDR3 has 16 residues. J gave up 5 bases and V 1 base, and 5 bases lay outside the gene matches. The CDR3 is CASSLVGTSGGDTQYF. CDR3 bases: TGTGCCAGCAGCTTAGTTGGAACTAGCGGGGGAGATACGCAGTATTTT.

This rearrangement joins TRBV29-1 to TRBJ2-1, with D perhaps TRBD1 or TRBD2 (5 bases each). Germline loops: CDR1 SQVTM, CDR2 ANQGSEA. The CDR3 extends over 13 amino acids. V lost 5 bases and J 0 bases, leaving 8 bases between the germline ends. The CDR3 DNA is TGCAGCGTTAGGGACGTCTCCTACAATGAGCAGTTCTTC. Amino acids: CSVRDVSYNEQFF.

The chain uses TRBV19 and TRBJ1-5, with 8 bases fitting TRBD1. Unmatched junction bases numbered 9, after V lost 6 bases and J lost 2 bases. The length of the CDR3 is 16 residues. The germline gives CDR1 LNHDA, CDR2 SQIVND (reference sequence). CDR3 protein: CASSTGTGPRNQPQHF. Here the CDR3 DNA reads TGTGCCAGTAGCACCGGGACAGGCCCCCGCAATCAGCCCCAGCATTTT.

There are many counts of this clonotype. The chain employs TRBV30 and TRBJ2-1; a possible D gene is TRBD1 (6 bases). The CDR3 has 16 residues. The germline gives CDR1 GTSNPN, CDR2 SVGIG (reference sequence). Trimming left V 4 bases short and J 4 bases short, with 20 bases between. The CDR3 here is CAWTISTGLIYNEQFF. In DNA, the CDR3 is TGTGCCTGGACTATCTCCACAGGGTTGATTTACAATGAGCAGTTCTTC.

The chain carries TRBV28 and TRBJ2-7; 9 bases align to TRBD1. Germline CDR1 reads MDHEN; CDR2 reads SYDVKM. The CDR3 has 15 residues. The ends lost 5 bases at V and 5 bases at J; junction bases unmatched: 10. The CDR3 protein is CASSPPGQGVNEQYF. DNA of the CDR3: TGTGCCAGCAGTCCCCCGGGACAGGGCGTCAACGAGCAGTACTTC.

The chain uses TRBV28 and TRBJ2-1, with 12 bases identical to TRBD1. The CDR3 extends over 18 amino acids. V shed 3 bases, J shed 0 bases, and the junction held 6 bases outside the gene matches. Germline V gives CDR1 MDHEN, CDR2 SYDVKM. The CDR3 here is CASSFGTGGLSSYNEQFF. For the CDR3, the DNA is TGTGCCAGCAGTTTTGGGACAGGGGGCTTAAGCTCCTACAATGAGCAGTTCTTC.

J is TRBJ2-2 and V is TRBV7-2; D assignment may be TRBD1 or TRBD2 (6 bases each). With 5 bases removed from V and 7 bases from J, the gap between germline ends came to 17 bases. The length of the CDR3 is 15 residues. Germline V gives CDR1 SGHTA, CDR2 FQGNSA. CDR3: CASSRRRGSGGELFF. CDR3 DNA sequence: TGTGCCAGCAGCCGGAGGAGGGGGTCCGGCGGGGAGCTGTTTTTT.

This clonotype was recorded a few times. The chain couples TRBV10-3 to TRBJ2-3; D remains ambiguous. In germline, CDR1 is ENHRY, CDR2 SYGVKD. The length of the CDR3 is 12 residues. Trimming shortened V by 3 bases and J by 1 base, and 2 bases separated the two germline ends. The CDR3: CAISDGTDTQYF. DNA of the CDR3: TGTGCCATCAGTGATGGCACAGATACGCAGTATTTT.

The CDR3 spells CASSWTLAGGRLAKNIQYF. The DNA for the CDR3 is TGTGCCAGCAGCTGGACGCTAGCGGGAGGGCGACTAGCCAAAAACATTCAGTACTTC. The genes are TRBV11-2 and TRBJ2-4; TRBD2 matches at 12 bases. The CDR3 contains 19 residues. Germline values: CDR1 SGHAT, CDR2 FQNNGV. V was pared by 4 bases and J by 0 bases, with 10 bases of the junction left unmatched.

This clonotype appeared many times. The genes are TRBV7-9 and TRBJ2-5; D is unresolved. Trimming shortened V by 5 bases and J by 1 base, and 8 bases separated the two germline ends. The CDR3 spans 13 residues. The germline gives CDR1 SEHNR, CDR2 FQNEAQ (reference sequence). The CDR3 nucleotides read TGTGCCAGCAGCCCCCTCGTCCAAGAGACCCAGTACTTC. Residues: CASSPLVQETQYF.

This clonotype was recorded many times. The chain employs TRBV27 and TRBJ2-2, with a weak D call TRBD2 (6 bases). Trimming left V 3 bases short and J 7 bases short, with 9 bases between. The germline V gene encodes CDR1 MNHEY and CDR2 SMNVEV (reference sequence). The CDR3 runs to 13 residues. The CDR3 loop reads CASSFGRGGELFF. In DNA, the CDR3 is TGTGCCAGCAGTTTTGGGCGGGGCGGGGAGCTGTTTTTT.

This clonotype was counted many times. The chain couples TRBV3-1 to TRBJ1-5; D is unresolved. The CDR3 covers 14 residues. Trimming took 4 bases from V and 7 from J, leaving 14 bases between them. Germline V gene lookup returns CDR1 LGHDT and CDR2 YNNKEL (reference sequence). CDR3 residues: CASSPTGNGQPQHF. CDR3 DNA sequence: TGTGCCAGCAGCCCGACGGGAAATGGCCAGCCCCAGCATTTT.

This clonotype was seen many times. This chain connects TRBV24-1 to TRBJ2-1; a possible D gene is TRBD1 (6 bases). The CDR3 loop spans 16 amino acids. In germline, CDR1 is KGHDR, CDR2 SFDVKD. The ends were cut back, 3 bases at V and 5 bases at J, with 16 bases in the middle. CDR3 sequence: CATSDVQTGVNNEQFF. The DNA for the CDR3 is TGTGCCACCAGTGATGTTCAGACAGGAGTCAACAATGAGCAGTTCTTC.

This clonotype was seen a handful of times. The V call is TRBV20-1, the J call TRBJ1-4; no definite D call. The V gene lost 7 bases and the J gene lost 5 bases, with 20 bases spanning the gap. Germline V gives CDR1 DFQATT, CDR2 SNEGSKA (reference sequence). This CDR3 has 15 amino acids. CDR3 DNA: TGCAGTGTTCTGCCCCCCACCAACTTGAATGAAAAACTGTTTTTT. Amino acids: CSVLPPTNLNEKLFF.

This clonotype has a handful of counts. The chain couples TRBV5-1 to TRBJ2-7; D gene unclear. With 4 bases removed from V and 7 bases from J, the gap between germline ends came to 15 bases. CDR1 is SGHRS, CDR2 YFSETQ, per germline. The CDR3 runs 13 residues. The CDR3 region is CASSPREGWEQYF. The DNA of the CDR3 is TGCGCCAGCAGCCCCCGCGAAGGCTGGGAGCAGTACTTC.